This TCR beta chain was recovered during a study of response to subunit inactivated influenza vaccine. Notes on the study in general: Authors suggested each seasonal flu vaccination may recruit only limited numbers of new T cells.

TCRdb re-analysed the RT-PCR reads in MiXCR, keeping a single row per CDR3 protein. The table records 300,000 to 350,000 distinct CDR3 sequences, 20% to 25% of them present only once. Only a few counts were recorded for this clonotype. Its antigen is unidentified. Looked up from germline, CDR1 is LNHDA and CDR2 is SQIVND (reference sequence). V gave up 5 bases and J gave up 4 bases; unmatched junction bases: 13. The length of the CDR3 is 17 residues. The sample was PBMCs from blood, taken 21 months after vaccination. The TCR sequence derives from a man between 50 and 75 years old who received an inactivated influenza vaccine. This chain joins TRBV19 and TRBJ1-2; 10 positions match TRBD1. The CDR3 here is CASSAPGTGELSYGYTF. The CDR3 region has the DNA TGTGCCAGTAGTGCCCCCGGGACAGGGGAGCTGTCCTATGGCTACACCTTC.